This TCR beta chain was found in a study of CXCR3-negative and CXCR3-positive naive CD8 T cells. This CDR3 contains 14 residues. CDR1 and CDR2 from the germline V gene are LNHNV and YYDKDF (reference sequence). CD45RO-CCR7+CD27+CD95- was the phenotype of naive CD8+ T cells. Comments on this clonotype: The antigen is not known.

Study-wide points: More hydrophobic TRB CDR3s occurred in CXCR3-positive than in CXCR3-negative naive cells. Diversity in memory CD8+ cells fell much lower than the comparably high levels seen in both naive subsets. TRBV-TRBJ usage was alike in naive CXCR3-negative and CXCR3-positive cells but differed in memory cells.

UMI-labeled 5' RACE yielded the TRB cDNA libraries. From the 5' RACE reads, TCRdb lists one entry per CDR3 protein and no DNA. Its table lists roughly 130,000 distinct CDR3 sequences. The rearrangement joins TRBV15 to TRBJ2-5; the TCRdb D gene call, TRBD1, has no DNA to confirm it. This TCR came from a human donor in good health. Some clones in this sample may be carry-over from other donors' samples. Material for sequencing was naive CXCR3+ CD8+ T cells from blood. Subset noted: CD45RO-CCR7+CD27+CD95- naive CD8+ T cells expressing CXCR3 (TNR3+). This CDR3 reads CATSTRTGMETQYF.